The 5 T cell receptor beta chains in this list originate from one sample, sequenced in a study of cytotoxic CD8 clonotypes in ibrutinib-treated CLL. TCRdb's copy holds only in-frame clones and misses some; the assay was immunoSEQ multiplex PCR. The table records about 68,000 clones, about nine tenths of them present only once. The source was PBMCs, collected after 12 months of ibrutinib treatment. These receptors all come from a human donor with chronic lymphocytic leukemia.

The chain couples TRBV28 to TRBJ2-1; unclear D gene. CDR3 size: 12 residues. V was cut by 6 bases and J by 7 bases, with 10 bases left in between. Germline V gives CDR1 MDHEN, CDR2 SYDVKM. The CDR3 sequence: CASRPLGNEQFF. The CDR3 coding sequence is TGTGCCAGCAGGCCCCTCGGGAATGAGCAGTTCTTC.

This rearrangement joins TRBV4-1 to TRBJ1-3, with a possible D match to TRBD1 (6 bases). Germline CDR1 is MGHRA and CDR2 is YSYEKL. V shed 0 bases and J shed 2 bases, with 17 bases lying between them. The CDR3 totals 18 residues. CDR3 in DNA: TGCGCCAGCAGCCAAGAGCCCAATAGGGGGGTCGCTGGAAACACCATATATTTT. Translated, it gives CASSQEPNRGVAGNTIYF.

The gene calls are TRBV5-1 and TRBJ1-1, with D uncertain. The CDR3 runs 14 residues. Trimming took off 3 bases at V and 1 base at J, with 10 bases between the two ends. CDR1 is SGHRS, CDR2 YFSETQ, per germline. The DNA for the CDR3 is TGCGCCAGCAGCTCTTGGACGGCGAACACTGAAGCTTTCTTT. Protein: CASSSWTANTEAFF.

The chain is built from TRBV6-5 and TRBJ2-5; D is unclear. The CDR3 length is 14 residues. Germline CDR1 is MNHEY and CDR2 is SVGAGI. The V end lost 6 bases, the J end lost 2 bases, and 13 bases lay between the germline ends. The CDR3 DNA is TGTGCCAGCAGCCTGCAATACGGACAAGAGACCCAGTACTTC. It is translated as CASSLQYGQETQYF.

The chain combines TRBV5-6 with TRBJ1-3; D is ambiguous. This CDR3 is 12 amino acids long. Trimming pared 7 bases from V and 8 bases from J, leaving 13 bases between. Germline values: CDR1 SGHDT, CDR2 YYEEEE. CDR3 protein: CASGGRPDTIYF. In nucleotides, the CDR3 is TGTGCCAGCGGTGGTAGGCCGGACACCATATATTTT. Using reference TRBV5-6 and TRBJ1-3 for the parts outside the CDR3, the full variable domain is DAGVTQSPTHLIKTRGQQVTLRCSPKSGHDTVSWYQQALGQGPQFIFQYYEEEERQRGNFPDRFSGHQFPNYSSELNVNALLLGDSALYLCASGGRPDTIYFGEGSWLTVV.